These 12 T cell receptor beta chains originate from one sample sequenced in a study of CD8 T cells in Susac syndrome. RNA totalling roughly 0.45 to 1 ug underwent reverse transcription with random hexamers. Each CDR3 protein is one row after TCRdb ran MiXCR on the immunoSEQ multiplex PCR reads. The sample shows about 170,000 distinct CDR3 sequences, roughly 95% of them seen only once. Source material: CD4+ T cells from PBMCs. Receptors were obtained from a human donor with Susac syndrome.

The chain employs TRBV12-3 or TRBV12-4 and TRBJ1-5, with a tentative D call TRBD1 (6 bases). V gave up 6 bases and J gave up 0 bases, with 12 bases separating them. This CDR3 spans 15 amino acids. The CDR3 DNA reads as TGTGCCAGCAGAGCCCAGGGGAATAGCAATCAGCCCCAGCATTTT. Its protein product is CASRAQGNSNQPQHF.

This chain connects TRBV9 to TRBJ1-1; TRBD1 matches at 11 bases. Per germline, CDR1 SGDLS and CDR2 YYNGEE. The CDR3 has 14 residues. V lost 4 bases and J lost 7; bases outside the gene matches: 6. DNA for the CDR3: TGTGCCAGCAGCTTCGGACAGGGGGCGAGTGAAGCTTTCTTT. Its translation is CASSFGQGASEAFF.

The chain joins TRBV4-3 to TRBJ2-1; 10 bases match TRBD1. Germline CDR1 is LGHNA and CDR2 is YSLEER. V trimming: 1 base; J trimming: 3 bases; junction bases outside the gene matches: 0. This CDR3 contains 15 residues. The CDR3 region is CASSQGTGGYNEQFF. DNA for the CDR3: TGCGCCAGCAGCCAAGGGACAGGGGGCTACAATGAGCAGTTCTTC.

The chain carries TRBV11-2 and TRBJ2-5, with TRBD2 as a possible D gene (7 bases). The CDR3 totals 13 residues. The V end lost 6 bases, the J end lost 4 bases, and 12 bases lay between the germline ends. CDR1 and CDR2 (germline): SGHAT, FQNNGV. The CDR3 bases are TGTGCCAGCAGTCAGGCGGGGGCAGAGACCCAGTACTTC. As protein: CASSQAGAETQYF.

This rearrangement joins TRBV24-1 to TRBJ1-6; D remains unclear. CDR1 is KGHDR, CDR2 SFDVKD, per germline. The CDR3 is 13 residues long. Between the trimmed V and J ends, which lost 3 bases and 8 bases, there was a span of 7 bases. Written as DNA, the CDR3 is TGTGCCACCAGTGATACCCGAGATTCACCCCTCCACTTT. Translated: CATSDTRDSPLHF.

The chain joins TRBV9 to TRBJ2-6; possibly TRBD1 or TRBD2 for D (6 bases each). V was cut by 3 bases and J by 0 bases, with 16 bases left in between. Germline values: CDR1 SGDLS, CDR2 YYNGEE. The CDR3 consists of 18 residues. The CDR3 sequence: CASSAGGTSSSGANVLTF. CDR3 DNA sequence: TGTGCCAGCAGCGCCGGGGGCACCTCGTCCTCTGGGGCCAACGTCCTGACTTTC.

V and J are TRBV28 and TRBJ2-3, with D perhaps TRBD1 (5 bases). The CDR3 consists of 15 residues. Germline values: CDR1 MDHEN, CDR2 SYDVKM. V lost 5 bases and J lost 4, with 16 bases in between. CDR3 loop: CASSPPALRADTQYF. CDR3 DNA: TGTGCCAGCAGTCCGCCCGCCCTCAGGGCAGATACGCAGTATTTT.

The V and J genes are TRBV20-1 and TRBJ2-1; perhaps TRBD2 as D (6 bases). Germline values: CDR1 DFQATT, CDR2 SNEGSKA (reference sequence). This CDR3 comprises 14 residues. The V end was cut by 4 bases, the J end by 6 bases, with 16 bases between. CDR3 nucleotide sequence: TGCAGTGCTATTTCCGGGAGCCCGACCAATGAGCAGTTCTTC. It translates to CSAISGSPTNEQFF.

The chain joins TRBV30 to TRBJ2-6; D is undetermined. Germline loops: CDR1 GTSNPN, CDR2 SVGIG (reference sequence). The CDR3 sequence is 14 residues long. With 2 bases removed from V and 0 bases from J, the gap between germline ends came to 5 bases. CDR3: CAWSLISGANVLTF. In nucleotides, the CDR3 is TGTGCCTGGAGTCTGATCTCTGGGGCCAACGTCCTGACTTTC.

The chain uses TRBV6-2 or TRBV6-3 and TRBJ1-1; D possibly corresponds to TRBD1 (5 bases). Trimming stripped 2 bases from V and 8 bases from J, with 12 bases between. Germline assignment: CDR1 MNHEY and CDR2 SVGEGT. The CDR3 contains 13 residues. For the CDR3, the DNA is TGTGCCAGCAGTTACGTCACAGGACCAGAAGCTTTCTTT. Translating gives CASSYVTGPEAFF.

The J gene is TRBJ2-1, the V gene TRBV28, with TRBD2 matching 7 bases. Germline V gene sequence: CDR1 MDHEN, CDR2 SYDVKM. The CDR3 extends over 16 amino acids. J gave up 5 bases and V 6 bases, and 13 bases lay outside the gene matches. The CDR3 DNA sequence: TGTGCCAGCAGCACGCCACCGCCGGGGGGTAACAATGAGCAGTTCTTC. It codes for CASSTPPPGGNNEQFF.

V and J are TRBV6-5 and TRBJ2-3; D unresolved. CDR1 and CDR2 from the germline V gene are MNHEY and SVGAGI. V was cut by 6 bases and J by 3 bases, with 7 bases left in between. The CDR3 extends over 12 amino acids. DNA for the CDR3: TGTGCCAGCAGGGCCGGGACAGATACGCAGTATTTT. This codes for CASRAGTDTQYF.